The 22 T cell receptor beta chains given below trace back to one sample, sequenced in a study of cytomegalovirus exposure and HLA in healthy donors. Primers included in the PCR were 60 Vbeta and 13 Jbeta primers. TCRdb keeps only in-frame clones here, not all; method: immunoSEQ multiplex PCR. The data show fewer than 200,000 clones, about 85% seen once. The specimen sequenced was PBMCs. The source is a woman in her forties or fifties in good health and CMV-seropositive.

The CDR3 nucleotides are TGTGCCAGCAGGAAAGACAGGCTTAGCAATCAGCCCCAGCATTTT. Translation: CASRKDRLSNQPQHF. The chain employs TRBV6-5 and TRBJ1-5; possible D gene TRBD1, 6 bases. This CDR3 region has 15 residues. Germline loops: CDR1 MNHEY, CDR2 SVGAGI. V dropped 6 bases and J dropped 0 bases, with 12 bases sitting between them.

This chain uses TRBV5-1 with TRBJ1-6; 9 bases are shared with TRBD1. Germline CDR1 is SGHRS and CDR2 is YFSETQ. CDR3 length: 16 residues. Trimming took 4 bases from V and 6 from J; bases not matched to a gene: 8. CDR3 protein: CASSALQGAGNSPLHF. As DNA, the CDR3 is TGCGCCAGCAGCGCCTTACAGGGGGCGGGTAATTCACCCCTCCACTTT.

This chain links TRBV5-1 with TRBJ2-3; 9 nucleotides match TRBD2. Germline CDR1 SGHRS, CDR2 YFSETQ. Trimming at V came to 0 bases and at J to 3 bases, leaving 11 bases not matched to a gene. CDR3 length equals 18 residues. The CDR3 DNA sequence: TGCGCCAGCAGCTTGGGATTGCGTGGTACTAGCGGGACAGATACGCAGTATTTT. It translates to CASSLGLRGTSGTDTQYF.

The chain recombines TRBV28 with TRBJ2-5, with a tentative D call TRBD2 (5 bases). Germline assignment: CDR1 MDHEN and CDR2 SYDVKM. This CDR3 is 17 amino acids long. V gave up 4 bases and J gave up 0 bases, with 18 bases separating them. CDR3 DNA: TGTGCCAGCAGTTCCCCAGCGAGGGTTGAGTACCAAGAGACCCAGTACTTC. This codes for CASSSPARVEYQETQYF.

The chain recombines TRBV5-1 with TRBJ1-5; tentatively, D is TRBD1 (6 bases). The CDR3 is 13 residues long. Deletions cut 2 bases from V and 4 bases from J, with 7 bases between. Germline CDR1 reads SGHRS; CDR2 reads YFSETQ. The CDR3 is CASSFTGNQPQHF. The CDR3 bases are TGCGCCAGCAGCTTCACAGGGAATCAGCCCCAGCATTTT.

This chain uses TRBV7-9 with TRBJ2-7; 7 bases agree with TRBD2. The germline CDR1 and CDR2 sequences are SEHNR and FQNEAQ (reference sequence). V lost 5 bases to trimming and J lost 0 bases; unmatched junction nucleotides: 10. The CDR3 consists of 16 residues. The CDR3 loop reads CASSAVGGLSSYEQYF. The CDR3 DNA follows: TGTGCCAGCAGCGCGGTGGGAGGGCTGAGCTCCTACGAGCAGTACTTC.

The chain couples TRBV18 to TRBJ1-2, with 10 bases aligning to TRBD1. J gave up 7 bases and V 3 bases, and 11 bases lay outside the gene matches. In germline, CDR1 is KGHSH, CDR2 LQKENI. The length of the CDR3 is 16 residues. CDR3 region: CASSPDTDRGRVGYTF. DNA for the CDR3: TGTGCCAGCTCACCGGACACAGACAGGGGGCGCGTTGGCTACACCTTC. The full variable domain, rest sourced from reference TRBV18 and TRBJ1-2, is NAGVMQNPRHLVRRRGQEARLRCSPMKGHSHVYWYRQLPEEGLKFMVYLQKENIIDESGMPKERFSAEFPKEGPSILRIQQVVRGDSAAYFCASSPDTDRGRVGYTFGSGTRLTVV.

Only a few counts were recorded for this clone. The chain employs TRBV5-1 and TRBJ2-5; D is ambiguous. Trimming removed 4 bases at V and 1 base at J, with 5 bases between. Germline values: CDR1 SGHRS, CDR2 YFSETQ. This CDR3 is 12 amino acids long. In DNA form, the CDR3 reads TGCGCCAGCAGCCAGTCCCAAGAGACCCAGTACTTC. It yields the protein CASSQSQETQYF.

The gene calls are TRBV28 and TRBJ1-3; 7 bases match TRBD1. The CDR3 is made up of 15 amino acids. J lost 2 bases, V lost 3 bases, and 4 bases had no gene match. Looked up from germline, CDR1 is MDHEN and CDR2 is SYDVKM. CDR3 sequence: CASSLTTGAGNTIYF. DNA of the CDR3: TGTGCCAGCAGTTTGACAACAGGGGCTGGAAACACCATATATTTT.

This clone was counted a few times. The chain combines TRBV11-2 with TRBJ1-6; D not certain. V lost 3 bases and J 7 bases, leaving 7 bases between the germline ends. There are 13 residues in the CDR3. Germline V gene lookup returns CDR1 SGHAT and CDR2 FQNNGV. The CDR3 protein is CASSFQQNSPLHF. CDR3 bases: TGTGCCAGCAGCTTCCAACAGAATTCACCCCTCCACTTT.

This clone occurred a few times. The chain links TRBV5-1 to TRBJ1-3; D is uncertain. Germline V gene sequence: CDR1 SGHRS, CDR2 YFSETQ. V dropped 2 bases and J dropped 0 bases, with 3 bases sitting between them. The CDR3 has 13 residues. CDR3 amino acids: CASSFHSGNTIYF. The CDR3 nucleotides read TGCGCCAGCAGCTTCCACTCTGGAAACACCATATATTTT.

V is TRBV7-9 and J is TRBJ2-1, with 10 bases identical to TRBD2. The CDR3 sequence is 16 residues long. Losses at the gene ends were 5 bases for V and 3 bases for J; bases not matched to a gene: 7. CDR1 and CDR2 from the germline V gene are SEHNR and FQNEAQ (reference sequence). The CDR3 is CASSPPLAGGYNEQFF. CDR3 in DNA: TGTGCCAGCAGCCCGCCCTTAGCGGGGGGCTACAATGAGCAGTTCTTC.

The V call is TRBV2, the J call TRBJ2-3; 8 nucleotides match TRBD1. The CDR3 runs 13 residues. J gave up 4 bases and V 6 bases, and 3 bases lay outside the gene matches. Looked up from germline, CDR1 is SNHLY and CDR2 is FYNNEI. In nucleotides, the CDR3 is TGTGCCAGCAGCGAACAGGGGGCAGATACGCAGTATTTT. Translating it yields CASSEQGADTQYF.

This clone came up a few times. The rearrangement uses TRBV7-2 and TRBJ2-2; 7 bases are shared with TRBD1. The V and J ends lost 10 bases and 4 bases, in that order; junction bases with no gene match: 9. Germline assignment: CDR1 SGHTA and CDR2 FQGNSA. The CDR3 sequence is 14 residues long. This CDR3 is CATRIGGFTGELFF. The CDR3 coding sequence is TGTGCCACCCGGATAGGGGGCTTCACCGGGGAGCTGTTTTTT.

The V and J genes are TRBV15 and TRBJ1-4; tentatively, D is TRBD1 (6 bases). Germline V gene data show CDR1 as LNHNV and CDR2 as YYDKDF (reference sequence). The CDR3 length is 15 residues. V was clipped by 4 bases and J by 4 bases, with 13 bases between them. CDR3 nucleotide sequence: TGTGCCACCAGCAACCGGGACATCGTTAATGAAAAACTGTTTTTT. Protein: CATSNRDIVNEKLFF.

The V call is TRBV27, the J call TRBJ1-1; TRBD1 agrees at 7 bases. From germline, CDR1 is MNHEY and CDR2 SMNVEV (reference sequence). The trim removed 5 bases at V and 8 bases at J, leaving 5 bases unmatched. The CDR3 covers 12 residues. The CDR3 protein is CASSITGVEAFF. The CDR3 DNA reads TGTGCCAGCAGTATTACAGGGGTGGAAGCTTTCTTT.

The J gene is TRBJ1-3, the V gene TRBV28; D is ambiguous. With 6 bases removed from V and 1 base from J, the gap between germline ends came to 13 bases. CDR1 is MDHEN, CDR2 SYDVKM, per germline. The CDR3 is made up of 15 amino acids. Here the CDR3 reads CASSEAVSSGNTIYF. CDR3 sequence (DNA): TGTGCCAGCAGCGAAGCTGTGAGTTCTGGAAACACCATATATTTT.

This chain connects TRBV6-4 to TRBJ2-3, with 8 nucleotides matching TRBD2. The CDR3 runs 14 residues. V dropped 5 bases and J dropped 4; count of bases not matched to a gene: 5. Germline lookup yields CDR1 MRHNA and CDR2 SNTAGT. This chain's CDR3 is CASSPTSVADTQYF. CDR3 nucleotides: TGTGCCAGCAGTCCGACTAGCGTTGCAGATACGCAGTATTTT.

This rearrangement joins TRBV5-1 to TRBJ2-1; tentatively, D is TRBD2 (7 bases). The length of the CDR3 is 15 residues. V was cut by 4 bases and J by 8 bases, with 19 bases left in between. Germline CDR1 is SGHRS and CDR2 is YFSETQ. CDR3 nucleotide sequence: TGCGCCAGCAGCGATGACGGGGGGCCTACGGATGAGCAGTTCTTC. Its protein is CASSDDGGPTDEQFF.

V is TRBV10-3 and J is TRBJ2-7; D may be TRBD1 (6 bases). The CDR3 extends over 15 amino acids. Deletions cut 2 bases from V and 0 bases from J, with 11 bases between. The germline gives CDR1 ENHRY, CDR2 SYGVKD. Here the CDR3 reads CAISEGTTSSYEQYF. The CDR3 DNA reads as TGTGCCATCAGTGAGGGGACAACCAGCTCCTACGAGCAGTACTTC.

The CDR3 nucleotides read TGTGCCAGCAGCCGACAGGTAGACTATGGCTACACCTTC. This gives the protein CASSRQVDYGYTF. This chain joins TRBV7-2 and TRBJ1-2, with a weak D call TRBD1 (6 bases). CDR3 length: 13 residues. From germline, CDR1 is SGHTA and CDR2 FQGNSA. The V end was cut by 5 bases, the J end by 3 bases, with 10 bases between.

Only one count was recorded for this clone. The V call is TRBV30, the J call TRBJ1-4, with TRBD1 as a possible D gene (6 bases). The CDR3 sequence is 15 residues long. The V and J ends lost 2 bases and 5 bases respectively, with 15 bases between them. CDR1 is GTSNPN, CDR2 SVGIG, per germline (reference sequence). The CDR3 DNA sequence: TGTGCCTGGAGTTCAGGGGCCATAGCGAATGAAAAACTGTTTTTT. Protein product: CAWSSGAIANEKLFF.